A single sample gave rise to the 28 T cell receptor beta chains below, sequenced in a study of vaccination effects on CD4 cells after COVID-19. TCRdb's copy holds only in-frame clones and misses some; the assay was immunoSEQ multiplex PCR. The sample has under 50,000 clones, about three quarters seen once. Following 10 days of culture, CD4+ T cells were isolated. No antigen has been assigned to these receptors. The sequenced sample was CD4+ T cells from PBMCs cultured without peptide, obtained before COVID-19 vaccination. The receptors were sampled from a human donor who had a prior SARS-CoV-2 infection.

The rearrangement uses TRBV5-5 and TRBJ2-1; a possible D gene is TRBD1 (5 bases). The V end was cut by 0 bases, the J end by 9 bases, with 10 bases between. Germline V gene data show CDR1 as SGHKS and CDR2 as YYEKEE (reference sequence). The CDR3 consists of 13 residues. The CDR3 loop reads CASSLVGLGEQFF. Here the CDR3 DNA reads TGTGCCAGCAGCTTGGTGGGGCTAGGTGAGCAGTTCTTC.

Details on this clone: One junction end disagrees with the germline gene, perhaps due to a read error. Other DNA sequences in this specimen translate into the identical CDR3. The CDR3, as DNA: TGCGCCAGCGGCAGGGCGATGACGAATACCGGGGAGCTGTTTTTT. It codes for CASGRAMTNTGELFF. This sequence joins TRBV5-1 and TRBJ2-2; tentatively, D is TRBD1 (5 bases). This CDR3 has 15 residues. Germline V gene sequence: CDR1 SGHRS, CDR2 YFSETQ.

CDR3 sequence reads: CASSVGGLAGEIYEQFF. The CDR3 DNA is TGTGCCAGCAGCGTAGGAGGACTAGCGGGAGAAATCTATGAGCAGTTCTTC. V gene TRBV9 combines with J gene TRBJ2-1; TRBD2 agrees at 13 bases. The V segment lost 0 bases and the J segment 8 bases; nucleotides outside the gene matches: 8. CDR3 length: 17 residues. Germline V gives CDR1 SGDLS, CDR2 YYNGEE.

The chain couples TRBV7-9 to TRBJ1-1, with TRBD1 as a possible D gene (5 bases). Trimming stripped 4 bases from V and 9 bases from J, with 15 bases between. The CDR3 loop spans 13 amino acids. Germline V gene data show CDR1 as SEHNR and CDR2 as FQNEAQ (reference sequence). The CDR3 nucleotides read TGTGCCAGCAGCTCGACCCTCCGGGGGAAAGCTTTCTTT. Translated, it gives CASSSTLRGKAFF. The complete variable domain, with remaining parts taken from reference TRBV7-9 and TRBJ1-1, reads DTGVSQNPRHKITKRGQNVTFRCDPISEHNRLYWYRQTLGQGPEFLTYFQNEAQLEKSRLLSDRFSAERPKGSFSTLEIQRTEQGDSAMYLCASSSTLRGKAFFGQGTRLTVV.

This rearrangement joins TRBV5-6 to TRBJ2-3; tentatively, D is TRBD1 or TRBD2 (6 bases each). The CDR3 runs to 15 residues. Germline lookup yields CDR1 SGHDT and CDR2 YYEEEE. Trimming stripped 0 bases from V and 6 bases from J, with 14 bases between. The CDR3 here is CASSLVLGGGDTQYF. As DNA, the CDR3 is TGTGCCAGCAGCTTGGTGTTAGGGGGAGGCGATACGCAGTATTTT.

V usage is TRBV19 and J usage is TRBJ2-3; TRBD2 matches at 9 bases. Germline values: CDR1 LNHDA, CDR2 SQIVND (reference sequence). Trimming removed 5 bases from V and 2 bases from J; junction bases left unmatched: 5. The CDR3 spans 15 residues. The DNA for the CDR3 is TGTGCCAGTAGTCCGAGACTAGCGGACACAGATACGCAGTATTTT. It is translated as CASSPRLADTDTQYF.

This clone has only one observation. V gene TRBV12-3 or TRBV12-4 combines with J gene TRBJ2-1; no reliable D call. V lost 5 bases and J 8 bases, leaving 7 bases between the germline ends. The CDR3 runs to 11 residues. In DNA, the CDR3 is TGTGCCAGCAGTCCCGGGTATGAGCAGTTCTTC. As protein: CASSPGYEQFF.

CDR3 nucleotides: TGTGCCAGCAGCTTCACAGGGGTACGCTACGAGCAGTACTTC. This codes for CASSFTGVRYEQYF. The chain couples TRBV7-9 to TRBJ2-7, with 7 bases fitting TRBD1. Germline V lookup: CDR1 SEHNR, CDR2 FQNEAQ (reference sequence). The V and J ends lost 3 bases and 3 bases, in that order; junction bases with no gene match: 5. This CDR3 region has 14 residues.

The chain combines TRBV6-2 or TRBV6-3 with TRBJ2-1; 7 positions agree with TRBD2. Germline CDR1 is MNHEY and CDR2 is SVGEGT. The CDR3 covers 16 residues. After removal of 5 bases from V and 8 bases from J, the junction contained 15 bases not matched to a gene. The CDR3 region has the DNA TGTGCCAGCAGTAGACTACTGGGGGGGAATAGGGATGAGCAGTTCTTC. As protein: CASSRLLGGNRDEQFF.

This clone was found a few times. This chain joins TRBV2 and TRBJ1-6; a possible D gene is TRBD1 (5 bases). The V gene's germline CDR1 is SNHLY and CDR2 FYNNEI. This CDR3 contains 16 residues. V was trimmed by 2 bases and J by 6 bases, leaving 14 bases between them. CDR3 DNA sequence: TGTGCCAGCAGTGAATACGCGGGGCTGACTAATTCACCCCTCCACTTT. This sequence encodes CASSEYAGLTNSPLHF.

The chain has TRBV30 and TRBJ2-2; D not certain. The CDR3 has 12 amino acids. Germline lookup yields CDR1 GTSNPN and CDR2 SVGIG (reference sequence). Trimming removed 7 bases at V and 4 bases at J, with 10 bases between. The CDR3 region is CASLRRTGELFF. DNA of the CDR3: TGTGCCTCTCTAAGGCGCACCGGGGAGCTGTTTTTT.

This chain connects TRBV3-1 (or the pseudogene TRBV3-2) to TRBJ2-2; TRBD2 is a possible D gene (6 bases). The CDR3 has 13 residues. The germline gives CDR1 LGHDT, CDR2 YNNKEL (reference sequence). V lost 4 bases and J lost 3, with 6 bases in between. CDR3 bases: TGTGCCAGCAGCCGGGAGGACACCGGGGAGCTGTTTTTT. Translating it yields CASSREDTGELFF.

The chain has TRBV6-4 and TRBJ1-2; 8 bases are a match to TRBD1. Looked up from germline, CDR1 is MRHNA and CDR2 is SNTAGT. J was trimmed by 8 bases and V by 6 bases; bases with no gene match: 14. The CDR3 extends over 15 amino acids. CDR3 nucleotide sequence: TGTGCCAGCAGGCGACCGGGACAGGCTTTTTTCGGCTACACCTTC. It yields the protein CASRRPGQAFFGYTF.

This clone came up a few times. The chain uses TRBV6-2 or TRBV6-3 and TRBJ1-2; D is ambiguous. The ends were cut back, 3 bases at V and 8 bases at J, with 16 bases in the middle. Germline loops: CDR1 MNHEY, CDR2 SVGEGT. The CDR3 length is 14 residues. CDR3 coding DNA: TGTGCCAGCAGTTATAGAGGGAATAACGGCGGCTACACCTTC. Translated, it gives CASSYRGNNGGYTF.

This sequence joins TRBV15 and TRBJ1-3; D is uncertain. This CDR3 contains 13 residues. V lost 8 bases and J 0 bases, leaving 8 bases between the germline ends. Germline CDR1 LNHNV, CDR2 YYDKDF (reference sequence). This CDR3 is CATRLYSGNTIYF. The CDR3 coding sequence is TGTGCCACCCGATTATACTCTGGAAACACCATATATTTT.

The rearrangement uses TRBV2 and TRBJ1-2, with a weak D call TRBD1 (6 bases). V shed 2 bases and J shed 4 bases, with 20 bases lying between them. Germline CDR1 reads SNHLY; CDR2 reads FYNNEI. This CDR3 spans 17 amino acids. The CDR3: CASSEHGGPSLSYGYTF. Here the CDR3 DNA reads TGTGCCAGCAGTGAACATGGGGGGCCCTCATTAAGCTATGGCTACACCTTC.

The chain couples TRBV5-4 to TRBJ2-2; D is uncertain. V lost 0 bases and J 5 bases, leaving 11 bases between the germline ends. This CDR3 spans 15 amino acids. Germline V CDR1 and CDR2: SGHNT, YYREEE (reference sequence). This chain's CDR3 is CASSLGTPETGELFF. CDR3 DNA: TGTGCCAGCAGCTTGGGCACCCCAGAGACCGGGGAGCTGTTTTTT.

CDR3 loop: CASSVEAEVRSGELFF. Here the CDR3 DNA reads TGTGCCAGCAGCGTAGAGGCTGAAGTTAGATCCGGGGAGCTGTTTTTT. The rearrangement uses TRBV9 and TRBJ2-2; the D is unclear. Looked up from germline, CDR1 is SGDLS and CDR2 is YYNGEE. The CDR3 runs 16 residues. Trimming shortened V by 0 bases and J by 6 bases, and 15 bases separated the two germline ends.

The rearrangement uses TRBV11-2 and TRBJ2-2, with D possibly being TRBD1 (6 bases). The CDR3 has 15 residues. CDR1 and CDR2 (germline): SGHAT, FQNNGV. The V end was cut by 1 base, the J end by 3 bases, with 9 bases between. CDR3 sequence: CASSLGTVYTGELFF. The DNA for the CDR3 is TGTGCCAGCAGCTTAGGGACAGTATACACCGGGGAGCTGTTTTTT.

The count of this clone is one. V gene TRBV21-1 combines with J gene TRBJ1-1; TRBD1 was called by the table and not checked on the DNA. TRBV21-1 is a recognized pseudogene. This CDR3 is 14 amino acids long. The CDR3 DNA is TGTGCCAGCACCGACGGACAGGGAGTCACTGAAGCTTTCTTT. This gives the protein CASTDGQGVTEAFF.

The sample holds a few counts of this clone. The rearrangement joins TRBV14 to TRBJ2-5, with D unclear. Germline loops: CDR1 SGHDN, CDR2 FVKESK. The length of the CDR3 is 13 residues. V lost 4 bases and J 4 bases, leaving 10 bases between the germline ends. CDR3 protein: CASSPRIGETQYF. Written as DNA, the CDR3 is TGTGCCAGCAGCCCGAGGATTGGAGAGACCCAGTACTTC.

The J gene is TRBJ2-6, the V gene TRBV14, with D tentatively TRBD2 (5 bases). The V end lost 4 bases, the J end lost 4 bases, and 23 bases lay between the germline ends. Germline V gives CDR1 SGHDN, CDR2 FVKESK. This CDR3 is built from 19 residues. This CDR3 is CASSPWLLSGLGGANVLTF. The CDR3 coding sequence is TGTGCCAGCAGCCCGTGGCTTTTGTCGGGGTTAGGGGGGGCCAACGTCCTGACTTTC.

The chain joins TRBV20-1 to TRBJ2-7; D uncertain. Germline loops: CDR1 DFQATT, CDR2 SNEGSKA (reference sequence). Trimming removed 6 bases from V and 5 bases from J, with 11 bases in between. The CDR3 runs to 11 residues. The CDR3 DNA reads TGCAGTGCAGAGCTACGGGACGAGCAGTACTTC. Translating it yields CSAELRDEQYF.

This clone was seen only a few times. The J gene is TRBJ2-7, the V gene TRBV11-1, with a possible D match to TRBD1 (5 bases). The CDR3 runs to 14 residues. Trimming removed 5 bases at V and 1 base at J, with 12 bases between. From germline, CDR1 is SGHAT and CDR2 FQDESV (reference sequence). Written as DNA, the CDR3 is TGTGCCAGCAGCCACGACAGTGGTTCCTACGAGCAGTACTTC. Its protein is CASSHDSGSYEQYF.

This clone was detected once. The chain links TRBV19 to TRBJ2-7; no clear D. Germline CDR1 LNHDA, CDR2 SQIVND (reference sequence). The ends were cut back, 5 bases at V and 1 base at J, with 24 bases in the middle. The CDR3 is 18 amino acids. The DNA of the CDR3 is TGTGCCAGTAGTCTCCGCAGTTCTTTAACTATGGGGTCCTACGAGCAGTACTTC. Translated: CASSLRSSLTMGSYEQYF.

The gene calls are TRBV24-1 and TRBJ2-1, with D possibly being TRBD1 (6 bases). The CDR3 length is 15 residues. Per germline, CDR1 KGHDR and CDR2 SFDVKD. V gave up 9 bases and J gave up 3 bases, with 17 bases separating them. The CDR3 DNA reads as TGTGCCACCGAGGACACGCAGGGGAACTACAATGAGCAGTTCTTC. The encoded protein is CATEDTQGNYNEQFF.

The chain joins TRBV7-3 to TRBJ2-2; TRBD1 is a possible D gene (5 bases). Germline assignment: CDR1 SGHTA and CDR2 FQGTGA. Trimming took off 6 bases at V and 2 bases at J, with 10 bases between the two ends. CDR3 length: 14 residues. The CDR3 loop is CASRLGPNTGELFF. The CDR3 DNA sequence: TGTGCCAGCAGATTGGGGCCAAACACCGGGGAGCTGTTTTTT. Full variable domain (missing parts from reference TRBV7-3 and TRBJ2-2): GAGVSQTPSNKVTEKGKYVELRCDPISGHTALYWYRQSLGQGPEFLIYFQGTGAADDSGLPNDRFFAVRPEGSVSTLKIQRTERGDSAVYLCASRLGPNTGELFFGEGSRLTVL.

V and J are TRBV7-8 and TRBJ2-7; the D gene is possibly TRBD2 (6 bases). Trimming pared 5 bases from V and 3 bases from J, leaving 14 bases between. Germline V lookup: CDR1 SGHVS, CDR2 FQNEAQ. There are 14 residues in the CDR3. Here the CDR3 reads CASSQGLSYYEQYF. The CDR3 nucleotides read TGTGCCAGCAGCCAAGGACTATCTTACTACGAGCAGTACTTC.